These T cell receptor beta chains were read from a single sample in a study of cytomegalovirus exposure and HLA in healthy donors. Some clones are missing from TCRdb's copy, which holds only in-frame ones; the method was immunoSEQ multiplex PCR. The table has roughly 110,000 clones, about nine tenths seen once. Sequencing was done on a sample of PBMCs. Receptors were obtained from a woman between 18 and 29 years old in good health and CMV-seropositive. Each CDR3 is given with its conserved first and last residue. Fields, in order: D gene, V gene, J gene, clone size, CDR3 DNA, CDR3 protein. The D gene is left open where the match is weak. Clone size is not always given. Where it is, it says once, few, many or a class for expanded clones.

.,TRBV9,TRBJ1-5,once,TGTGCCAGCAGCGTAGCGGGCGGGAACCAGCCCCAGCATTTT,CASSVAGGNQPQHF
TRBD1,TRBV7-8,TRBJ2-5,.,TGTGCCAGCAGCAGAACAAGGACAGGGCAAGAGACCCAGTACTTC,CASSRTRTGQETQYF
TRBD1,TRBV6-4,TRBJ1-1,.,TGTGCCAAGCCAGGACAGGGACGGAGCACTGAAGCTTTCTTT,CAKPGQGRSTEAFF
.,TRBV5-4,TRBJ1-3,once,TGTGCCAGCAGCTTGACCCAGGGTAGCTCTGGAAACACCATATATTTT,CASSLTQGSSGNTIYF
TRBD1,TRBV6-5,TRBJ1-6,.,TGTGCCAGCAGCAGGGGACAGGGGAATTCACCCCTCCACTTT,CASSRGQGNSPLHF
.,TRBV28,TRBJ1-2,.,TGTGCCAGCAGTTTCCCCCGCCGGCAGGGTGTGGAGGGCTACACCTTC,CASSFPRRQGVEGYTF
.,TRBV9,TRBJ2-1,.,TGTGCCAGCAGCGTCGGGTGGATGGGGGCAAATGAGCAGTTCTTC,CASSVGWMGANEQFF
TRBD1,TRBV28,TRBJ2-2,.,TGTGCCAGCAGTTTCCAAGGACAGGGGTTGAGCGGGGAGCTGTTTTTT,CASSFQGQGLSGELFF
TRBD1,TRBV27,TRBJ2-7,.,TGTGCCAGCAGCCCAAGCGTCCGGGACAGGGCCCATGGGCAGTACTTC,CASSPSVRDRAHGQYF
.,TRBV6-8,TRBJ1-5,.,TGTGCCAGCAGTTGGCAGGACTGCAATCAGCCCCAGCATTTT,CASSWQDCNQPQHF
TRBD1,TRBV9,TRBJ1-2,.,TGTGCCAGCAGCTTGTCCGGGACAGGGGGCGGTTTGGGCTATGGCTACACCTTC,CASSLSGTGGGLGYGYTF
TRBD2,TRBV7-6,TRBJ2-1,.,TGTGCCAGCAGCCCTGCGGGGACTAGCGGGGGGGCTAGGTTCTACAATGAGCAGTTCTTC,CASSPAGTSGGARFYNEQFF
.,TRBV5-1,TRBJ2-1,.,TGCGCCAGCAGCCCCAACTCCTACAATGAGCAGTTCTTC,CASSPNSYNEQFF
.,TRBV27,TRBJ2-7,.,TGTGCCAGCAGTCCAGAGACAGGCCCCTACGAGCAGTACTTC,CASSPETGPYEQYF
TRBD1,TRBV15,TRBJ2-3,.,TGTGCCACCAGCAGAGTGCCCGGGACAGGGAAAGATACGCAGTATTTT,CATSRVPGTGKDTQYF
TRBD1,TRBV2,TRBJ1-5,.,TGTGCCAGCAGGTACAGGGGTGAAACTAGCAATCAGCCCCAGCATTTT,CASRYRGETSNQPQHF
.,TRBV4-1,TRBJ1-2,.,TGCGCCAGCAGCCAAGTGTCGACAGCGACGTACACCTTC,CASSQVSTATYTF
.,TRBV20-1,TRBJ1-1,few,TGCAGTGCTGGACACGTCACTGAAGCTTTCTTT,CSAGHVTEAFF
.,TRBV6-1,TRBJ2-5,.,TGTGCCAGCAGTGCCGAGTCGGGGGAGACCCAGTACTTC,CASSAESGETQYF
TRBD2,TRBV28,TRBJ2-3,once,TGTGCCAGCAGTTTAGGAGCGGGGAGCACAGATACGCAGTATTTT,CASSLGAGSTDTQYF
TRBD2,TRBV2,TRBJ2-5,.,TGTGCCAGCAGCCCTGGGACTAGCGGAGGAGAGACCCAGTACTTC,CASSPGTSGGETQYF
.,TRBV7-2,TRBJ1-2,.,TGTGCCAGCAGCCGCTCGGGGGGCTACACCTTC,CASSRSGGYTF
.,TRBV29-1,TRBJ2-3,.,TGCAGCGTTGAGGGCCGCGCCACAGATACGCAGTATTTT,CSVEGRATDTQYF
TRBD2,TRBV7-2,TRBJ2-6,.,TGTGCCAGCAGTCTACTAGCGGGGGTACGTGGGGCCAACGTCCTGACTTTC,CASSLLAGVRGANVLTF
TRBD1,TRBV2,TRBJ1-4,.,TGTGCCAGCAGCGGACAGGGAAGGGTGGAAAAACTGTTTTTT,CASSGQGRVEKLFF
.,TRBV14,TRBJ1-1,.,TGTGCCAGCAGCCAAGATCTGGGCGTGAACACTGAAGCTTTCTTT,CASSQDLGVNTEAFF
.,TRBV6-5,TRBJ1-4,.,TGTGCCAGCAGTTGGACTCCGCCGGGGATGGCTGAAAAACTGTTTTTT,CASSWTPPGMAEKLFF
TRBD2,TRBV11-3,TRBJ2-1,.,TGTGCCAGCAGCTTGGGGGGAAAGCGGGGTTCTTACAATGAGCAGTTCTTC,CASSLGGKRGSYNEQFF
.,TRBV29-1,TRBJ1-2,.,TGCAGCGTTCCACAGAACGAAGGCGGCTACACCTTC,CSVPQNEGGYTF
.,TRBV27,TRBJ1-5,.,TGTGCCAGCAGTGGAGGAACAGGGTGGGAGCCCCAGCATTTT,CASSGGTGWEPQHF
.,TRBV25-1,TRBJ2-1,.,TGTGCCAGCACCCATCGAGGGGGGGGTTCCAATGAGCAGTTCTTC,CASTHRGGGSNEQFF
TRBD1,TRBV4-3,TRBJ2-5,.,TGCGCCAGCAGCGTTCGTACCGGGACAGGAGGGGAGACCCAGTACTTC,CASSVRTGTGGETQYF
.,TRBV27,TRBJ1-1,.,TGTGCCAGCAGTAATATATCACCACAGATCACTGAAGCTTTCTTT,CASSNISPQITEAFF
.,TRBV27,TRBJ1-2,.,TGTGCCAGCAGTGACAGGAACTATGGCTACACCTTC,CASSDRNYGYTF
TRBD1,TRBV4-1,TRBJ2-5,.,TGCGCCAGCAAGGGACAGGGAGGATGGGAGACCCAGTACTTC,CASKGQGGWETQYF
TRBD1,TRBV10-3,TRBJ1-3,once,TGTGCCATCAGTCACCTCGGGACAGGCTCTGGAAACACCATATATTTT,CAISHLGTGSGNTIYF
.,TRBV28,TRBJ1-5,once,TGTGCCAGCAGCAGACAGGATAGCAATCAGCCCCAGCATTTT,CASSRQDSNQPQHF
.,TRBV10-1,TRBJ1-1,.,TGCGCCAGCAGCTTTGGGGGGGCTGACACTGAAGCTTTCTTT,CASSFGGADTEAFF
.,TRBV28,TRBJ1-1,.,TGTGCCAGCAGTTTTCAGGGGTCGTATGATAACACTGAAGCTTTCTTT,CASSFQGSYDNTEAFF
TRBD1,TRBV15,TRBJ2-7,.,TGTGCCACCAGCAGAGAACGGACAGGGGATCTTCTGTACTTC,CATSRERTGDLLYF
TRBD2,TRBV6-4,TRBJ2-3,many,TGTGCCAGCAGCCGAACTAGCGGGGGCACAGATACGCAGTATTTT,CASSRTSGGTDTQYF
TRBD1,TRBV4-3,TRBJ2-1,.,TGCGCCAGCAGCCCGGGGACAGGACTCTACAATGAGCAGTTCTTC,CASSPGTGLYNEQFF
TRBD1,TRBV6-6,TRBJ1-6,.,TGTGCCAGCAGTTACTCGGACAGGGGGCTTTCACCCCTCCACTTT,CASSYSDRGLSPLHF
.,TRBV28,TRBJ2-7,.,TGTGCCAGCAGTTTTGAGGGAGCGAGCTCCTACGAGCAGTACTTC,CASSFEGASSYEQYF
.,TRBV4-1,TRBJ1-6,.,TGCGCCAGCAGCACCCCGACAGATAACAATTCACCCCTCCACTTT,CASSTPTDNNSPLHF
TRBD2,TRBV6-4,TRBJ2-3,.,TGTGCCAGCAGCCGAAGCGGGGGATCCCCAGATACGCAGTATTTT,CASSRSGGSPDTQYF
TRBD1,TRBV27,TRBJ1-1,.,TGTGCCAGCAGGCCAACAGGGGGCCTTGAAGCTTTCTTT,CASRPTGGLEAFF
TRBD1,TRBV2,TRBJ1-1,.,TGTGCCAGCAGTGGACAGGGGGACACTGAAGCTTTCTTT,CASSGQGDTEAFF
.,TRBV27,TRBJ2-5,.,TGTGCCAGCAGTCTTGTGGGCGCACAGGAGACCCAGTACTTC,CASSLVGAQETQYF
TRBD2,TRBV6-6,TRBJ2-3,.,TGTGCCAGCAGTTACCGGACTAGCGGGGAGTCAGATACGCAGTATTTT,CASSYRTSGESDTQYF
.,TRBV15,TRBJ1-1,.,TGTGCCACCAGCAGAGAAGGGGTTGAAGCTTTCTTT,CATSREGVEAFF
.,TRBV9,TRBJ1-1,.,TGTGCCAGCAGCGCGCCGGGCCCCAGGGACACTGAAGCTTTCTTT,CASSAPGPRDTEAFF
.,TRBV4-3,TRBJ2-5,.,TGCGCCAGCAGCCAAGATGGTAGGGGGGGCCAAGAGACCCAGTACTTC,CASSQDGRGGQETQYF
.,TRBV2,TRBJ2-1,.,TGTGCCAGCACGCGGGAGCAGTTCTTC,CASTREQFF
TRBD2,TRBV4-1,TRBJ2-3,.,TGCGCCAGCAGCCAAGATACGGGGGGTGGAACAGATACGCAGTATTTT,CASSQDTGGGTDTQYF
.,TRBV6-5,TRBJ1-5,.,TGTGCCAGCAGTCCTAATAGCAATCAGCCCCAGCATTTT,CASSPNSNQPQHF
.,TRBV11-1,TRBJ1-6,.,TGTGCCAGCAGCTTAGGTTTCGTAAATTCACCCCTCCACTTT,CASSLGFVNSPLHF
.,TRBV10-2,TRBJ1-6,.,TGCGCCAGCAGGCGACAGAATAATTCACCCCTCCACTTT,CASRRQNNSPLHF